This paragraph covers one T cell receptor (beta chain) sequence. Its antigen remains undetermined. Qualities for individual bases were not recorded, and no much larger clone is one base off. In total, over 600 healthy bone marrow donors made up the cohort. All cohort members were sampled while nominally healthy, although unrecorded immune exposures were likely present. The donor was CMV seronegative and was included in the group of about 400 seronegative cohort members. Each donor provided a peripheral blood sample, and peripheral blood mononuclear cells were used for TCR beta sequencing. The Qiagen DNeasy Blood Extraction Kit was used to extract genomic DNA from the blood cell samples. The sample originates from a study of cytomegalovirus exposure and HLA in healthy donors (dated by TCRdb to 2015 to 2018). With regard to the full study: According to an earlier analysis of 450 to 650 of the donors, some 180 million T cells yielded 100 million or so unique TCR beta sequences and around 280 Gb of sequence data. Roughly 300 gigabases of sequencing data and approximately 80 million unique TCR sequences were included in an early release covering several hundred HLA-typed donors. Of the 350 to 450 genotyped donors, approximately 80% fell in the genetic ancestry cluster associated with self-reported Caucasian donors. The study aimed to test whether cataloging public T cell receptors could reveal signatures of past pathogen exposure. The study used immunosequencing to profile the T cell repertoires of approximately 640 subjects and linked those repertoires to cytomegalovirus serostatus. Besides the first cohort of under 700 subjects, a separate validation cohort made up of over 100 different subjects was used. To predict cytomegalovirus infection status, the study combined high-throughput TCR immunosequencing, statistical association of individual TCRs with disease status, and machine learning. A later analysis re-examined previously published TCR beta repertoires from roughly 650 donors and added high-resolution HLA genotyping to investigate patterns of TCR occurrence. In the later analysis, no new phenotypic data were used to find candidate immune exposures; instead, reliance was placed on TCR beta sequences and their occurrence across donors. To decide whether each TCR beta V gene segment behaved as functional or pseudogenic, an earlier analysis of approximately 600 of the donors relied on high-throughput TCR beta sequencing. Donor age, sex, ethnicity and CMV serostatus were compiled alongside the repertoire data. Genome-wide SNP genotypes for about 65% of the 666 donors were used in a later genetic analysis, which treated that subset as a discovery cohort. Every discovery cohort repertoire had been produced on one sequencing platform. HLA typing included class I and class II loci at four-digit resolution. The number of donors typed differed by locus, with roughly 620-640 for A, B, C, DRB1 and DQB1, roughly 550 for DQA1, about 610 for DPA1, and 400 to 490 for DPB1. Roughly 5 DR-DQ haplotypes were handled as single units for association and clustering, since linkage in the cohort was strong. Among some 410 genotyped donors of the cohort, an average of about 240,000 unique TCR beta nucleotide sequences were sequenced per donor, around 20% of them non-productive.

The library came from the immunoSEQ multiplex PCR assay. The multiplex PCR relied on a mix of 60 forward primers for TCR Vbeta segments and 13 reverse primers for TCR Jbeta segments. A multiplex PCR assay on genomic DNA amplified the CDR3 region of rearranged TCR beta genes. Amplified TCR beta libraries were sequenced as 87-base-pair reads on the Illumina HiSeq System. The original pipeline was this. A later analysis counted about 80 million unique TCR beta chains across the 700 or so repertoires, and some 11 million of these chains were shared by at least two donors. To remove PCR and sequencing errors, raw reads were error-corrected and collapsed into unique sequences using a nearest-neighbor algorithm that merged closely related sequences. V, D and J gene segments were assigned by aligning CDR3 sequences to IMGT reference sequences. For a sequence to be retained, at least a six-nucleotide match to both a V gene segment and a J gene segment was required. Rearrangements were called productive when the CDR3 lacked stop codons and stayed in frame with V and J; all others were non-productive. CDR3 was defined by IMGT convention, running from the second conserved V-encoded cysteine to the conserved J-encoded phenylalanine. The earlier analysis of some 580 of the donors excluded any sequence lacking an unambiguous match to a single V gene segment. An earlier analysis of approximately 590 of the donors classified V segments as functional when productive rearrangements were above 56.7% and as segregating when the standard deviation between donors was above 5%. To diagnose cytomegalovirus status from the catalog of TCR beta chain sequences, a statistical classification framework was built. V and J gene assignment, in a later analysis, came from comparing TCR nucleotide sequences with IMGT/GENE-DB human TR gene sequences. The TCRdist pipeline was used in a later analysis to assign CDR3 sequences and most-parsimonious VDJ recombination scenarios. In a later analysis, each TCR beta chain was defined by its CDR3 amino acid sequence together with its V-gene family, and reads lacking a unique V-gene family were excluded. As a way to deal with suspected cross-contamination and a sequencing artifact, a later analysis dropped approximately 590 nucleotide sequences that were highly shared and had low generation probability. In a later analysis, a clonal expansion index was calculated for each public chain from normalized within-repertoire ranks of inferred template counts. Generation probabilities in a later analysis came from a VDJ recombination model fitted to out-of-frame rearrangements, and those results were checked against IGoR. A later analysis scored TCR-TCR, TCR-HLA and TCR-CMV co-occurrence with hypergeometric tests, applying a repertoire-size bias correction to TCR pairs. False discovery rates were estimated in a later analysis by permuting HLA or CMV assignments 20 times. In a later analysis, co-occurring TCRs were grouped using DBSCAN, with TCRdist sequence similarity added in when clustering inside HLA-allele-positive subsets. Repertoires with fewer than 30,000 or more than 120,000 public chains were left out of co-occurrence clustering, as were five repertoires with anomalous nucleotide sharing. As stored in TCRdb, this immuneACCESS dataset retains in-frame rearrangements with V and J assigned. A fraction of the clones does not appear; measured against another copy, unresolved V genes explain less than half of the discrepancy, and the remainder lacks a known reason. V, J and clone size are those of that table, while D and trimming were read from the DNA. This sample comprises almost 200,000 clones, around 80% of them detected only once. The top ten clones comprise 1.9% of the sample.

Here V drops 5 bases and J drops 7 bases, and the junction holds 4 bases not matched to any gene. Measured from the cysteine to the phenylalanine, the CDR3 is 12 residues long. Just CDR3 DNA is preserved here, 36 bases in frame from base 1. CDR1 and CDR2 were assigned from the germline V gene (reference sequence) as LNHDA and SQIVND. Results the study describes overall, beyond this receptor: In the study, 150 to 200 TCR beta chains were listed as associated with cytomegalovirus. A later genetic analysis associated a missense DCLRE1C variant with V-gene and J-gene trimming of TCR beta chains, and an independent cohort replicated the association. When HLA alleles, especially DR and DQ, strongly co-occurred, TCR associations were difficult to assign to individual alleles. Linkage disequilibrium might explain the correlated functional status among segregating V segments, but an unknown experimental factor could not be ruled out. Immune exposure information for the cohort was limited to CMV serostatus. Because some donors lacked HLA typing at each locus, the association tests relied only on the typed subset. The 87-base-pair reads could not distinguish some IMGT-functional V segments, including TRBV6-2 and TRBV6-3, so those segments were excluded. According to a later analysis, TCR association rates differed among HLA loci, with DRB1 alleles showing the most associated TCRs and HLA-C alleles showing the fewest. While some public TCRs were present in many individuals, most TCR sequences turned up only very rarely across donors. A further reported finding was that TCR beta sequences accurately predicted the HLA-A and HLA-B alleles for most subjects in the first cohort. According to a later analysis, parvovirus B19, influenza, CMV and Epstein-Barr virus appeared linked to several top co-occurrence clusters. Sequencing depth was assumed to be roughly uniform across donors in the presence/absence analyses, though that assumption may not hold. This cohort had only TCR beta chains sequenced, and the lack of alpha or paired-chain data limited which features could be detected. A later genetic analysis reported fewer N-insertions in productive TCRs among donors in an Asian-associated ancestry cluster than the roughly 640-donor mean. In both the original and validation cohorts, the classifier was reported to diagnose cytomegalovirus status with high specificity and sensitivity. A few of the identified cytomegalovirus-associated TCR beta chains were confirmed in vitro to be specific for cytomegalovirus antigens. At a false discovery rate of 0.05, a later analysis linked about 17,000 TCR beta sequences to specific HLA alleles. According to the authors, the approach could potentially be generalized to other disease states and immunological phenotypes. A later analysis found that most CMV-associated TCR beta chains appeared HLA-restricted, with HLA associations seemingly driven largely by CMV exposure. The sequencing pipeline was judged likely to have produced a cluster of highly shared sequence variants as a technical artifact. In a later analysis, HLA-associated TCR beta chains were found to be more clonally expanded and to have lower generation probabilities than equally common non-associated chains. The earlier analysis of nearly 600 of the donors excluded about 16 rarely observed V segments, including chromosome 9 orphons, because counts were too low. Broadly in line with IMGT annotations, most TCR beta V segments showed up in productive rearrangements about 90% or about 30% of the time in an earlier analysis of around 550 of the donors.

Rearrangement joined TRBV19 to TRBJ2-7; 8 bases in between match TRBD1. The TCR was taken from a man younger than 45 in good health and CMV-seronegative. Sequenced input: PBMCs. The DNA sequence is as follows: TGTGCCAGTAGTGGACAGGGTTGGGAGCAGTACTTC. Translation gives CASSGQGWEQYF.